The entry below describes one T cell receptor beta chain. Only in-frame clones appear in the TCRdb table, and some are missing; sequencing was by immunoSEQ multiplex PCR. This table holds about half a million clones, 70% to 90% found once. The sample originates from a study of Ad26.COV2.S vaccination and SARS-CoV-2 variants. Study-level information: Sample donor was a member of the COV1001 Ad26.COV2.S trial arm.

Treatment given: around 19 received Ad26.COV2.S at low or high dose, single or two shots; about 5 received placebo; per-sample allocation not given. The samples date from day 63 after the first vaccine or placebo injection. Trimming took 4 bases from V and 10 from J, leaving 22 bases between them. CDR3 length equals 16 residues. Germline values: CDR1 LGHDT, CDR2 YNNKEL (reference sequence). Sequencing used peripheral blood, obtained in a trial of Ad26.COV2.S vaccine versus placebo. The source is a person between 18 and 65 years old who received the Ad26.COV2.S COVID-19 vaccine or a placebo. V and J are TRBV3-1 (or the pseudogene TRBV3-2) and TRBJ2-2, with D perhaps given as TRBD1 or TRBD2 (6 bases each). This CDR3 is CASSLSRRGAYEELFF. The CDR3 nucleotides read TGTGCCAGCAGCCTATCCCGGAGGGGGGCTTACGAGGAGCTGTTTTTT.